This T cell receptor beta chain was captured in a study of cytomegalovirus exposure and HLA in healthy donors. Overall study: Unique TCRs from HLA-typed donors, 75 million to 100 million of them, were held in an early data release. The study, taken as a whole, reports: A list of 150 or so TCR beta chains associated with cytomegalovirus was given. Reportedly, cytomegalovirus status was diagnosed with high sensitivity and specificity. Most of the CMV-associated TCR beta chains (in a later analysis) appeared to be HLA-restricted.

This CDR3 contains 15 residues. The germline gives CDR1 LNHDA, CDR2 SQIVND (reference sequence). Trimming shortened V by 6 bases and J by 6 bases, and 18 bases separated the two germline ends. The PCR ran on 60 Vbeta and 13 Jbeta primers. Produced via immunoSEQ multiplex PCR; TCRdb's table is partial and in-frame only. The data hold 90,000 to 150,000 clones, with roughly 80% observed a single time. In the case of this clone: Its cognate antigen is unknown.

V usage is TRBV19 and J usage is TRBJ2-4; D might be TRBD1 (5 bases). Specimen: PBMCs. The sequence was obtained from a middle-aged woman in good health and CMV-seronegative. CDR3 sequence reads: CASSKDIFSPNIQYF. The DNA of the CDR3 is TGTGCCAGTAGCAAGGACATTTTCTCCCCAAACATTCAGTACTTC.